This TCR beta chain was sequenced in a study of shared clonotypes between healthy human individuals. For the study at large: Each donor's CD4 naive and CD4 memory cells filled three plates apiece, CD8 naive two, and CD8 memory one.

Broader study findings: Non-shared clonotypes showed lower generation probabilities than clonotypes common to all four donors. Clonotype sharing among the donors was expected to vary with sequencing depth.

Concerning this clone: Its matching antigen is unknown.

CDR1 and CDR2 (germline): MNHEY, SMNVEV (reference sequence). The CDR3 is 14 residues long. With 0 bases removed from V and 3 bases from J, the gap between germline ends came to 9 bases. Profiled with immunoSEQ multiplex PCR; TCRdb holds only in-frame clones, not every one. The table shows about 1.5 million clones, with roughly 98% occurring only once. Sequencing input: naive CD4+ T cells sorted from blood. As to subset: CD45RA+ positively selected. The chain couples TRBV27 to TRBJ2-7; D remains unclear. This receptor was taken from a man younger than 40 in good health. CDR3 protein: CASSLSPAFYEQYF. CDR3 DNA sequence: TGTGCCAGCAGTTTATCGCCAGCTTTCTACGAGCAGTACTTC.